Following are 25 T cell receptor beta chains from one sample sequenced in a study of blood T cell repertoires in COVID-19 (TCRdb year 2020). Libraries were built with the immunoSEQ multiplex PCR assay. Entries here come from immuneACCESS through TCRdb and include only in-frame sequences with V and J called. Some clones fail to appear in such tables; in the studies checked, an unresolved V gene covers under half of the shortfall, and the cause of the remainder is unknown. Counted in this sample were some 220,000 clones; about 84% of them appeared once. The ten most abundant clones make up roughly 13% of the sample. The sample taken for sequencing was peripheral blood. These receptors were collected from a human donor in a cohort sampled during active COVID-19.

V usage is TRBV9 and J usage is TRBJ2-7, with D possibly TRBD2 on 6 matching bases. Germline assignment: CDR1 SGDLS and CDR2 YYNGEE. The CDR3 length is 14 residues. The V and J ends lost 0 bases and 6 bases respectively, with 13 bases between them. CDR3 protein: CASSVAHQGGEQYF. The CDR3 region has the DNA TGTGCCAGCAGCGTAGCTCATCAGGGAGGCGAGCAGTACTTC.

The rearrangement uses TRBV7-9 and TRBJ2-3, with D possibly matching TRBD1 (6 bases). The CDR3 is made up of 15 amino acids. CDR1 SEHNR and CDR2 FQNEAQ come from the germline V gene (reference sequence). V was clipped by 2 bases and J by 4 bases, with 13 bases between them. Written as DNA, the CDR3 is TGTGCCAGCAGCTTAACGACAGGCAATTCAGATACGCAGTATTTT. Protein: CASSLTTGNSDTQYF.

This clone was counted between two and nine times. V gene TRBV27 combines with J gene TRBJ1-1, with 10 bases identical to TRBD1. CDR1 and CDR2 (germline): MNHEY, SMNVEV (reference sequence). The CDR3 contains 14 residues. Germline trimming cut 3 bases from V and 5 bases from J; bases unmatched to any gene: 3. CDR3 coding DNA: TGTGCCAGCAGTTTGACAGGGGGCTCGACTGAAGCTTTCTTT. Amino acids: CASSLTGGSTEAFF.

The chain carries TRBV19 and TRBJ2-3, with 8 bases aligning to TRBD1. This CDR3 contains 15 residues. Germline loops: CDR1 LNHDA, CDR2 SQIVND (reference sequence). With 5 bases clipped from V and 6 bases from J, the junction kept 10 bases outside the gene matches. This CDR3 is CASSLRTGWADTQYF. CDR3 coding DNA: TGTGCCAGTAGTCTGAGGACAGGGTGGGCGGATACGCAGTATTTT.

Here the CDR3 reads CASAFITNTDTQYF. CDR3 coding DNA: TGCGCCAGCGCCTTTATAACAAACACAGATACGCAGTATTTT. The rearrangement links TRBV5-1 to TRBJ2-3; D is unclear. Germline CDR1 and CDR2: SGHRS and YFSETQ. Trimming pared 7 bases from V and 2 bases from J, leaving 14 bases between. The CDR3 loop spans 14 amino acids.

The chain joins TRBV2 to TRBJ1-2, with a possible D match to TRBD1 (6 bases). V was trimmed by 1 base and J by 14 bases, leaving 14 bases between them. Germline V gene sequence: CDR1 SNHLY, CDR2 FYNNEI. This CDR3 spans 12 amino acids. The CDR3 DNA follows: TGTGCCAGCAGTGAAGACAGGGTCGATAGGACCTTC. This sequence encodes CASSEDRVDRTF.

This clone was counted a few times. The chain uses TRBV12-3 or TRBV12-4 and TRBJ1-1, with 7 bases aligning to TRBD1. The CDR3 spans 13 residues. The junction had 0 bases not matched to a gene; V was cut back by 4 bases and J by 1 base. The CDR3 reads CASSWDRNTEAFF. In DNA form, the CDR3 reads TGTGCCAGCAGTTGGGACAGGAACACTGAAGCTTTCTTT.

The table lists this clone with a count of one. The V and J genes are TRBV6-6 and TRBJ1-1; 9 nucleotides line up with TRBD1. In germline, CDR1 is MNHNY, CDR2 SVGAGI (reference sequence). This CDR3 is 13 amino acids long. With V trimmed by 5 bases and J by 5 bases, 3 bases remained unmatched. CDR3 nucleotide sequence: TGTGCCAGCAGTCGGACAGGGGCAACTGAAGCTTTCTTT. It encodes CASSRTGATEAFF.

The V and J genes are TRBV19 and TRBJ2-7; D gene uncertain. The germline V gene encodes CDR1 LNHDA and CDR2 SQIVND (reference sequence). V shed 5 bases and J shed 5 bases, with 13 bases lying between them. This CDR3 region has 13 residues. The DNA of the CDR3 is TGTGCCAGTAGTCCCCGCCCAACTCACGAGCAGTACTTC. Its translation: CASSPRPTHEQYF.

The chain has TRBV15 and TRBJ1-1; D unresolved. V was pared by 0 bases and J by 1 base, with 6 bases between. This CDR3 spans 14 amino acids. Germline CDR1 and CDR2: LNHNV and YYDKDF (reference sequence). The CDR3 sequence: CATSRDYGNTEAFF. As DNA, the CDR3 is TGTGCCACCAGCAGAGATTACGGGAACACTGAAGCTTTCTTT.

The chain has TRBV5-4 and TRBJ1-4, with a weak D call TRBD1 (5 bases). The germline CDR1 and CDR2 sequences are SGHNT and YYREEE (reference sequence). V was shortened by 0 bases and J by 10 bases, with 16 bases between the two germline ends. The CDR3 sequence is 15 residues long. The CDR3 region is CASSLETAYGGKLFF. CDR3 DNA sequence: TGTGCCAGCAGCTTGGAGACGGCATACGGGGGAAAACTGTTTTTT.

The V call is TRBV29-1, the J call TRBJ2-2; 7 bases are shared with TRBD2. V shed 8 bases, J shed 3 bases, and the junction held 6 bases outside the gene matches. The CDR3 has 13 amino acids. CDR1 is SQVTM, CDR2 ANQGSEA, per germline. For the CDR3, the DNA is TGCAGCTTCAGCGGGGACTACACCGGGGAGCTGTTTTTT. Protein: CSFSGDYTGELFF.

The chain has TRBV9 and TRBJ1-4; perhaps TRBD1 as D (6 bases). Germline CDR1 is SGDLS and CDR2 is YYNGEE. Trimming cost V 2 bases and J 5 bases, with 10 bases left between them. The CDR3 contains 14 residues. In DNA form, the CDR3 reads TGTGCCAGCAGCGTCTCAGGGGTCAATGAAAAACTGTTTTTT. This translates into CASSVSGVNEKLFF.

The chain has TRBV7-2 and TRBJ2-7; maybe TRBD2 (6 bases). Trimming left V 1 base short and J 7 bases short, with 11 bases between. The germline CDR1 and CDR2 sequences are SGHTA and FQGNSA. The CDR3 totals 13 residues. Here the CDR3 DNA reads TGTGCCAGCAGCTTAGATCCGGCGGGGGAGCAGTACTTC. Translated: CASSLDPAGEQYF.

The table lists this clone with a few counts. V gene TRBV2 combines with J gene TRBJ1-1; TRBD1 agrees at 7 bases. The germline gives CDR1 SNHLY, CDR2 FYNNEI. The V gene end was trimmed by 4 bases and the J gene end by 0 bases; junction bases not matched to a gene: 5. This CDR3 contains 15 residues. The CDR3 is CASSGDRAMNTEAFF. The CDR3 nucleotides are TGTGCCAGCAGTGGTGACAGGGCTATGAACACTGAAGCTTTCTTT.

The V and J genes are TRBV28 and TRBJ2-5; weak D call: TRBD2 (6 bases). Germline V gene sequence: CDR1 MDHEN, CDR2 SYDVKM. This CDR3 is built from 15 residues. Trimming cost V 6 bases and J 1 base, with 15 bases left between them. Here the CDR3 DNA reads TGTGCCAGCAGCCGAGGTGCGGGATTCCAAGAGACCCAGTACTTC. Residues: CASSRGAGFQETQYF.

V usage is TRBV28 and J usage is TRBJ1-2; TRBD1 is a possible D gene (6 bases). CDR3 size: 14 residues. Germline V CDR1 and CDR2: MDHEN, SYDVKM. Between the trimmed V and J ends, which lost 1 base and 8 bases, there was a span of 14 bases. This chain's CDR3 is CASSLSLGAGGYTF. CDR3 nucleotides: TGTGCCAGCAGTTTATCGTTGGGGGCCGGGGGCTACACCTTC.

The V gene is TRBV5-6, the J gene TRBJ2-5; 12 bases are a match to TRBD2. Trimming at V came to 2 bases and at J to 2 bases, leaving 7 bases not matched to a gene. Germline V CDR1 and CDR2: SGHDT, YYEEEE. CDR3 length equals 17 residues. DNA of the CDR3: TGTGCCAGCAGCTTTCGACTAGCGGGAGTTGGGCAAGAGACCCAGTACTTC. Translating gives CASSFRLAGVGQETQYF.

The rearrangement uses TRBV28 and TRBJ1-2; D gene uncertain. The CDR3 runs 13 residues. V was clipped by 5 bases and J by 4 bases, with 11 bases between them. Looked up from germline, CDR1 is MDHEN and CDR2 is SYDVKM. The CDR3 coding sequence is TGTGCCAGCAGTCGAGACACCTTCTATGGCTACACCTTC. Protein: CASSRDTFYGYTF.

DNA for the CDR3: TGTGCCAGCAGCCAGCTCCACTACACAGGGGTGAACGAGCAGTACTTC. It yields the protein CASSQLHYTGVNEQYF. This chain links TRBV3-1 (or the pseudogene TRBV3-2) with TRBJ2-7; 7 nucleotides agree with TRBD1. Germline values: CDR1 LGHDT, CDR2 YNNKEL (reference sequence). Trimming took 3 bases from V and 5 from J; bases not matched to a gene: 13. This CDR3 contains 16 residues.

This clone was counted ten times or more. The chain combines TRBV7-9 with TRBJ2-7; 10 nucleotides agree with TRBD1. Germline CDR1 is SEHNR and CDR2 is FQNEAQ (reference sequence). This CDR3 comprises 14 residues. The V segment lost 4 bases and the J segment 5 bases; nucleotides outside the gene matches: 5. The CDR3 nucleotides are TGTGCCAGCAGCTCGTCGACAGGGGGCAACGAGCAGTACTTC. Its protein product is CASSSSTGGNEQYF.

The chain joins TRBV28 to TRBJ1-1; possible D gene TRBD1, 5 bases. Looked up from germline, CDR1 is MDHEN and CDR2 is SYDVKM. V lost 8 bases to trimming and J lost 5 bases, with 6 bases between them. The CDR3 has 10 amino acids. In nucleotides, the CDR3 is TGTGCCAGCGGGGGGACTGAAGCTTTCTTT. Translating it yields CASGGTEAFF.

The CDR3 DNA reads as TGTGCCAGAAGCTACCGACTAGCGGGTACCGGGGGCACCGGGGAGCTGTTTTTT. It is translated as CARSYRLAGTGGTGELFF. The chain uses TRBV5-3 and TRBJ2-2, with 10 bases lining up with TRBD2. TRBV5-3 is designated an ORF whose function remains uncertain. Unmatched junction bases numbered 12, after V lost 3 bases and J lost 4 bases. The CDR3 totals 18 residues.

This sequence joins TRBV21-1 and TRBJ2-3; TRBD1, as called in the table, went unchecked against the DNA. TRBV21-1 is listed as a pseudogene. CDR3 length: 17 residues. CDR3 in DNA: TGTGCCAGCAGCACCACCCACAGGTCTTCTAGCACAGATACGCAGTATTTT. This codes for CASSTTHRSSSTDTQYF.

To note about this clone: One end of the junction does not line up with germline, which may come from a read error. This chain links TRBV7-7 with TRBJ2-3; TRBD2 matches at 7 bases. The CDR3 spans 14 residues. Germline values: CDR1 SSHAT, CDR2 FNYEAQ (reference sequence). The CDR3 loop is CASSLNLAEGTQYF. DNA of the CDR3: TGTGCTAGCAGCTTAAATCTAGCGGAAGGTACGCAGTATTTT. Drawing the rest from reference TRBV7-7 and TRBJ2-3, the complete variable domain is GAGVSQSPRYKVTKRGQDVTLRCDPISSHATLYWYQQALGQGPEFLTYFNYEAQPDKSGLPSDRFSAERPEGSISTLTIQRTEQRDSAMYRCASSLNLAEGTQYFGPGTRLTVL.